Shown below are 13 T cell receptor beta chains from a single sample sequenced in a study of CD8 T cells in ankylosing spondylitis. MiXCR, applied by TCRdb to the 5' RACE reads, yields one record per CDR3 protein. The data contain about 250,000 distinct CDR3 sequences, around 8% of them seen just once; the ten biggest clones take up roughly 5%. Sequenced: blood, either unsorted or a sorted T cell fraction (not recorded which). Receptors originate from a female donor with ankylosing spondylitis or in good health (not recorded which).

This clonotype has more than one count but fewer than ten. CDR3 DNA: TGTGCCAGCAGCTTTACAGGGAGGGGAAACACCATATATTTT. This sequence encodes CASSFTGRGNTIYF. This chain joins TRBV5-6 and TRBJ1-3, with D possibly being TRBD1 (6 bases). This CDR3 is built from 14 residues. CDR1 and CDR2 (germline): SGHDT, YYEEEE. The ends were cut back, 2 bases at V and 4 bases at J, with 10 bases in the middle. Full variable domain (rest looked up from reference TRBV5-6 and TRBJ1-3): DAGVTQSPTHLIKTRGQQVTLRCSPKSGHDTVSWYQQALGQGPQFIFQYYEEEERQRGNFPDRFSGHQFPNYSSELNVNALLLGDSALYLCASSFTGRGNTIYFGEGSWLTVV.

The V gene is TRBV7-2, the J gene TRBJ2-3; D perhaps matches TRBD1 (6 bases). Trimming pared 10 bases from V and 2 bases from J, leaving 22 bases between. The CDR3 runs to 16 residues. Germline values: CDR1 SGHTA, CDR2 FQGNSA. CDR3 nucleotides: TGTGCCAACAGTTTCCTCGGGACATCATCCACAGATACGCAGTATTTT. It yields the protein CANSFLGTSSTDTQYF.

The chain links TRBV20-1 to TRBJ2-1, with TRBD2 matching 7 bases. The germline CDR1 and CDR2 sequences are DFQATT and SNEGSKA (reference sequence). This CDR3 comprises 14 residues. The ends lost 1 base at V and 3 bases at J; junction bases unmatched: 3. CDR3 sequence (DNA): TGCAGTGCTAGAGTGAAGCGGGACTACAATGAGCAGTTCTTC. Translation gives CSARVKRDYNEQFF.

The DNA of the CDR3 is TGTGCCAGCAACTCCAACAGGGGTAATTCACCCCTCCACTTT. It yields the protein CASNSNRGNSPLHF. This rearrangement joins TRBV7-9 to TRBJ1-6; 7 bases line up with TRBD1. Germline V gives CDR1 SEHNR, CDR2 FQNEAQ (reference sequence). V shed 7 bases, J shed 6 bases, and the junction held 6 bases outside the gene matches. This CDR3 contains 14 residues.

This clonotype was detected ten times or more. This chain connects TRBV20-1 to TRBJ2-7, with D perhaps TRBD2 (5 bases). The CDR3 spans 13 residues. From germline, CDR1 is DFQATT and CDR2 SNEGSKA (reference sequence). Deletions cut 2 bases from V and 0 bases from J, with 8 bases between. The CDR3 nucleotides are TGCAGTGCTAGATCCGGGGACTCCTACGAGCAGTACTTC. Translating gives CSARSGDSYEQYF.

The table lists this clonotype with many counts. The chain has TRBV3-1 and TRBJ2-7, with 7 bases identical to TRBD1. Trimming at V came to 4 bases and at J to 2 bases, leaving 5 bases not matched to a gene. This CDR3 region has 14 residues. Germline CDR1 reads LGHDT; CDR2 reads YNNKEL (reference sequence). CDR3 nucleotide sequence: TGTGCCAGCAGCCGAGAGGGGGCTGCCTACGAGCAGTACTTC. This codes for CASSREGAAYEQYF.

This clonotype has only a few counts. The V gene is TRBV7-9, the J gene TRBJ1-2; maybe TRBD1 (5 bases). There are 13 residues in the CDR3. V dropped 3 bases and J dropped 1 base, with 6 bases sitting between them. Germline values: CDR1 SEHNR, CDR2 FQNEAQ (reference sequence). The CDR3 here is CASSFGGNYGYTF. DNA of the CDR3: TGTGCCAGCAGCTTTGGGGGTAACTATGGCTACACCTTC.

This clonotype has a count of ten or more. The chain joins TRBV7-2 to TRBJ2-7, with TRBD2 identical over 9 bases. Per germline, CDR1 SGHTA and CDR2 FQGNSA. V was pared by 5 bases and J by 2 bases, with 4 bases of the junction left unmatched. CDR3 size: 14 residues. CDR3 sequence (DNA): TGTGCCAGCAGCAAGACTAGCGGTCCCTACGAGCAGTACTTC. Translated: CASSKTSGPYEQYF.

In its sample, this clonotype was seen many times. CDR3 sequence: CASSGVTTSGRETQYF. CDR3 nucleotides: TGTGCCAGCAGCGGTGTAACGACTAGCGGGAGGGAGACCCAGTACTTC. The rearrangement joins TRBV9 to TRBJ2-5, with 13 bases matching TRBD2. The CDR3 consists of 16 residues. Germline trimming cut 3 bases from V and 5 bases from J; bases unmatched to any gene: 7. Germline V lookup: CDR1 SGDLS, CDR2 YYNGEE. Full variable domain (outside the CDR3, taken from reference TRBV9 and TRBJ2-5): DSGVTQTPKHLITATGQRVTLRCSPRSGDLSVYWYQQSLDQGLQFLIQYYNGEERAKGNILERFSAQQFPDLHSELNLSSLELGDSALYFCASSGVTTSGRETQYFGPGTRLLVL.

This clonotype was counted at least ten times. The V gene is TRBV5-5, the J gene TRBJ2-7; D is tentatively TRBD1 or TRBD2 (5 bases each). V was pared by 1 base and J by 2 bases, with 10 bases between. The length of the CDR3 is 14 residues. Germline CDR1 and CDR2: SGHKS and YYEKEE (reference sequence). CDR3 loop: CASSLWDGAYEQYF. The CDR3 coding sequence is TGTGCCAGCAGCTTGTGGGACGGCGCCTACGAGCAGTACTTC.

The sample holds a few counts of this clonotype. This clone may be a read error of a much larger clone one base away. The rearrangement joins TRBV6-5 to TRBJ1-2, with D perhaps TRBD1 (5 bases). CDR3 length: 14 residues. Germline assignment: CDR1 MNHEY and CDR2 SVGAGI. DNA for the CDR3: TGTACCAGCAGTTACTCGATGGGGGAGGGTGGCTACACCTTC. As protein: CTSSYSMGEGGYTF.

This clonotype was detected ten times or more. Here the CDR3 reads CSATAANTEAFF. The CDR3 DNA reads as TGCAGTGCTACTGCGGCGAACACTGAAGCTTTCTTT. The chain couples TRBV20-1 to TRBJ1-1; D gene ambiguous. V was pared by 4 bases and J by 1 base, with 7 bases between. In germline, CDR1 is DFQATT, CDR2 SNEGSKA (reference sequence). This CDR3 is 12 amino acids long.

This clonotype showed up many times. The rearrangement joins TRBV15 to TRBJ2-2; 11 nucleotides agree with TRBD2. The germline CDR1 and CDR2 sequences are LNHNV and YYDKDF (reference sequence). The V and J ends lost 3 bases and 3 bases, in that order; junction bases with no gene match: 3. The CDR3 loop spans 16 amino acids. The CDR3 DNA is TGTGCCACCAGCAGGACTAGCGGGAAGGACACCGGGGAGCTGTTTTTT. This sequence encodes CATSRTSGKDTGELFF.